This TCR beta chain was obtained from a study of radiation and T cells in renal cell carcinoma. This clone was counted a single time. Germline CDR1 is SGHDT and CDR2 is YYEEEE. This CDR3 is 14 amino acids long. The V end lost 1 base, the J end lost 2 bases, and 9 bases lay between the germline ends. The time point denotes: blood 4 weeks post-SBRT, at nephrectomy. The sample's treatment: 15 Gy SBRT to primary tumor, nephrectomy 4 weeks later. The tumor was a clear cell renal cell carcinoma. Clones were read by immunoSEQ multiplex PCR, and TCRdb kept only the in-frame ones, dropping some. The table has over 25,000 clones, 81% seen once.

The sequenced sample was blood, obtained from a patient whose treatment included radiotherapy and nephrectomy. The chain recombines TRBV5-6 with TRBJ2-5; D not certain. The sequence was obtained from a man aged 55 to 70 with renal cell carcinoma. The CDR3 bases are TGTGCCAGCAGCTTGTTTGTACTGCAAGAGACCCAGTACTTC. Encoded protein: CASSLFVLQETQYF.